The 27 T cell receptor beta chains listed next were all sequenced from one sample in a study of cytomegalovirus exposure and HLA in healthy donors. The assay was immunoSEQ multiplex PCR, and TCRdb's table has in-frame clones only and misses some. The sample records roughly 140,000 clones, around nine tenths being singletons. The sequencing sample was made of PBMCs. Every receptor here comes from a man aged 18 to 35 in good health and CMV-seropositive.

This sequence joins TRBV30 and TRBJ2-7, with TRBD1 matching 9 bases. After removal of 4 bases from V and 0 bases from J, the junction contained 7 bases not matched to a gene. The CDR3 contains 15 residues. Germline loops: CDR1 GTSNPN, CDR2 SVGIG (reference sequence). The DNA of the CDR3 is TGTGCCTGGAAGTACCGGGACAGGGTCTCCTACGAGCAGTACTTC. Translated: CAWKYRDRVSYEQYF.

The genes are TRBV2 and TRBJ2-7; 8 bases align to TRBD1. Germline values: CDR1 SNHLY, CDR2 FYNNEI. The CDR3 extends over 15 amino acids. Trimming took 1 base from V and 4 from J; bases not matched to a gene: 6. The CDR3 coding sequence is TGTGCCAGCAGTGAAGGGGCAGGGGGCTTGTACGAGCAGTACTTC. This sequence encodes CASSEGAGGLYEQYF.

This chain links TRBV29-1 with TRBJ2-2, with D possibly TRBD2 on 5 matching bases. Per the germline V gene, CDR1 is SQVTM and CDR2 is ANQGSEA. V was pared by 7 bases and J by 2 bases, with 11 bases between. CDR3 length equals 13 residues. CDR3 DNA sequence: TGCAGCGCCGGGGATCACAACACCGGGGAGCTGTTTTTT. It is translated as CSAGDHNTGELFF.

This clone was counted between two and nine times. The gene calls are TRBV6-5 and TRBJ2-5; D not resolved. CDR1 is MNHEY, CDR2 SVGAGI, per germline. CDR3 length: 11 residues. The V end was cut by 10 bases, the J end by 1 base, with 7 bases between. The CDR3 sequence is CATRGQETQYF. Here the CDR3 DNA reads TGTGCCACGAGAGGCCAAGAGACCCAGTACTTC.

This chain uses TRBV28 with TRBJ1-5; TRBD1 matches at 7 bases. This CDR3 comprises 16 residues. Germline CDR1 and CDR2: MDHEN and SYDVKM. V lost 8 bases to trimming and J lost 7 bases; unmatched junction nucleotides: 17. The CDR3 DNA is TGTGCCAGCCGCCCACGGGTCGGCAGGGGGTTCCAGCCCCAGCATTTT. Translated: CASRPRVGRGFQPQHF.

This chain joins TRBV11-3 and TRBJ2-5; 7 bases align to TRBD1. CDR3 length: 18 amino acids. Germline CDR1 is SGHNT and CDR2 is YENEEA. The J segment lost 3 bases and the V segment lost 5 bases, leaving 18 bases of the junction unmatched. The CDR3: CASSLGGFGREFKETQYF. The CDR3 DNA sequence: TGTGCCAGCAGCCTAGGGGGCTTTGGCAGGGAATTCAAAGAGACCCAGTACTTC.

The CDR3 sequence: CASSPGTVNQPQHF. DNA for the CDR3: TGTGCCAGCAGTCCCGGGACAGTTAATCAGCCCCAGCATTTT. The gene calls are TRBV28 and TRBJ1-5; 7 nucleotides match TRBD1. Trimming cost V 5 bases and J 4 bases; bases outside gene matches: 5. The germline CDR1 and CDR2 sequences are MDHEN and SYDVKM. CDR3 size: 14 residues.

The V and J genes are TRBV2 and TRBJ2-2; tentatively, D is TRBD2 (6 bases). Germline assignment: CDR1 SNHLY and CDR2 FYNNEI. The V and J ends lost 6 bases and 0 bases respectively, with 11 bases between them. The CDR3 extends over 15 amino acids. The CDR3 nucleotides read TGTGCCAGCAGGGAGGGAAGCGCGAACACCGGGGAGCTGTTTTTT. It translates to CASREGSANTGELFF. Full variable domain (remainder filled in from reference TRBV2 and TRBJ2-2): EPEVTQTPSHQVTQMGQEVILRCVPISNHLYFYWYRQILGQKVEFLVSFYNNEISEKSEIFDDQFSVERPDGSNFTLKIRSTKLEDSAMYFCASREGSANTGELFFGEGSRLTVL.

This clone was counted a single time. V is TRBV11-3 and J is TRBJ2-5; weak D call: TRBD1 (5 bases). Per the germline V gene, CDR1 is SGHNT and CDR2 is YENEEA. The CDR3 totals 15 residues. Deletions cut 5 bases from V and 4 bases from J, with 17 bases between. For the CDR3, the DNA is TGTGCCAGCAGCCAAGGGTTGGGGCCGGGAGAGACCCAGTACTTC. It translates to CASSQGLGPGETQYF.

V usage is TRBV9 and J usage is TRBJ2-2; 7 bases map to TRBD2. V shed 1 base and J 5 bases; nucleotides not matched to a gene: 5. In germline, CDR1 is SGDLS, CDR2 YYNGEE. This CDR3 comprises 15 residues. The CDR3 loop is CASSVSLADTGELFF. CDR3 DNA: TGTGCCAGCAGCGTAAGTCTAGCGGATACCGGGGAGCTGTTTTTT.

A remark on this clone: Because the CDR3's place on the DNA is in doubt, the DNA is left out and the CDR3 is given as listed by TCRdb. The rearrangement links TRBV29-1 to TRBJ2-3; the D call in the table, TRBD2, was not verified against the DNA. The CDR3 length equals 11 residues, ends included. Germline CDR1 is SQVTM and CDR2 is ANQGSEA. The CDR3 region is CSVAAGTRGYF.

The table lists this clone with a few counts. This CDR3 reads CASSLQGNYGYTF. CDR3 in DNA: TGTGCCAGCAGCTTGCAGGGAAACTATGGCTACACCTTC. This chain uses TRBV5-8 with TRBJ1-2; weak D call: TRBD1 (5 bases). This CDR3 contains 13 residues. The ends were cut back, 1 base at V and 2 bases at J, with 6 bases in the middle. Per germline, CDR1 SGHTS and CDR2 YDEGEE.

CDR3 sequence reads: CASTPRDRDDGYTF. Here the CDR3 DNA reads TGCGCCAGCACCCCACGGGACAGGGATGATGGCTACACCTTC. This chain connects TRBV23-1 to TRBJ1-2, with TRBD1 matching 9 bases. TRBV23-1 is an open reading frame, and its role is uncertain. The V gene end was trimmed by 7 bases and the J gene end by 6 bases; junction bases not matched to a gene: 9. The CDR3 has 14 residues.

The chain recombines TRBV5-1 with TRBJ2-2; 9 bases are shared with TRBD1. The CDR3 extends over 14 amino acids. With V trimmed by 7 bases and J by 4 bases, 5 bases remained unmatched. CDR1 is SGHRS, CDR2 YFSETQ, per germline. The CDR3 is CASAGTGSTGELFF. CDR3 in DNA: TGCGCCAGCGCCGGGACAGGGAGCACCGGGGAGCTGTTTTTT.

This chain joins TRBV6-1 and TRBJ2-7; TRBD1 matches 8 bases. CDR1 is MNHNS and CDR2 is SASEGT in the germline V gene. This CDR3 has 15 amino acids. V gave up 7 bases and J gave up 5 bases; unmatched junction bases: 13. Here the CDR3 reads CASTGQGVGAHEQYF. CDR3 in DNA: TGTGCCAGCACCGGACAGGGAGTAGGGGCCCACGAGCAGTACTTC.

The chain recombines TRBV7-9 with TRBJ1-1, with TRBD1 as a possible D gene (6 bases). Deletions cut 5 bases from V and 7 bases from J, with 14 bases between. CDR1 is SEHNR and CDR2 is FQNEAQ in the germline V gene (reference sequence). The CDR3 contains 13 residues. The CDR3 nucleotides are TGTGCCAGCAGCATACCGGGACACCTTGAAGCTTTCTTT. Translating gives CASSIPGHLEAFF.

The rearrangement joins TRBV11-3 to TRBJ2-5; the match to TRBD2 covers 10 bases. Germline values: CDR1 SGHNT, CDR2 YENEEA. V lost 1 base to trimming and J lost 1 base; unmatched junction nucleotides: 6. CDR3 length: 17 residues. The CDR3 sequence: CASSLGSKREGQETQYF. The CDR3 DNA is TGTGCCAGCAGCTTAGGCTCTAAGCGGGAGGGCCAAGAGACCCAGTACTTC.

The J gene is TRBJ2-2, the V gene TRBV5-1, with D perhaps TRBD2 (5 bases). The CDR3 has 13 residues. The V gene's germline CDR1 is SGHRS and CDR2 YFSETQ. V was shortened by 4 bases and J by 8 bases, with 12 bases between the two germline ends. The CDR3 region is CASSPEGLGELFF. The CDR3 nucleotides are TGCGCCAGCAGCCCCGAGGGTCTAGGGGAGCTGTTTTTT.

The J gene is TRBJ1-1, the V gene TRBV5-4; 7 nucleotides agree with TRBD1. CDR1 SGHNT and CDR2 YYREEE come from the germline V gene (reference sequence). The CDR3 contains 15 residues. With V trimmed by 4 bases and J by 1 base, 7 bases remained unmatched. The CDR3 DNA follows: TGTGCCAGCAGCCACCCGGGACAGCAGAACACTGAAGCTTTCTTT. This sequence encodes CASSHPGQQNTEAFF.

The rearrangement links TRBV10-3 to TRBJ1-1; TRBD1 matches 9 bases. The CDR3 is 16 amino acids. The germline CDR1 and CDR2 sequences are ENHRY and SYGVKD. V lost 6 bases and J lost 1; bases outside the gene matches: 9. CDR3 DNA sequence: TGTGCCATCAGAAGAACAGGGGGCGTGGGGAACACTGAAGCTTTCTTT. Its protein is CAIRRTGGVGNTEAFF.

The V call is TRBV30, the J call TRBJ2-7; TRBD2 is a possible D gene (5 bases). Trimming stripped 1 base from V and 2 bases from J, with 9 bases between. CDR3 length: 13 residues. Looked up from germline, CDR1 is GTSNPN and CDR2 is SVGIG (reference sequence). The CDR3 is CAWSAGFAYEQYF. In DNA form, the CDR3 reads TGTGCCTGGAGTGCGGGATTTGCCTACGAGCAGTACTTC.

This chain links TRBV6-5 with TRBJ1-5; D remains unclear. The CDR3 length is 14 residues. CDR1 is MNHEY, CDR2 SVGAGI, per germline. V was pared by 2 bases and J by 13 bases, with 18 bases between. CDR3 residues: CASSYTRGGVSQHF. Here the CDR3 DNA reads TGTGCCAGCAGTTACACACGGGGTGGGGTGTCTCAGCATTTT.

The V call is TRBV6-5, the J call TRBJ1-1, with a tentative D call TRBD1 (5 bases). CDR1 and CDR2 (germline): MNHEY, SVGAGI. Trimming removed 0 bases from V and 4 bases from J, with 12 bases in between. This CDR3 is 15 amino acids long. The chain's CDR3 is CASSYSIGEGTEAFF. The CDR3 region has the DNA TGTGCCAGCAGTTACTCGATAGGGGAGGGCACTGAAGCTTTCTTT.

V and J are TRBV7-2 and TRBJ1-6; TRBD1 might be the D (6 bases). V gave up 1 base and J gave up 7 bases, with 14 bases separating them. There are 16 residues in the CDR3. Germline assignment: CDR1 SGHTA and CDR2 FQGNSA. The CDR3 nucleotides read TGTGCCAGCAGCTTAGGAGGCGGAACAGGGAATTCACCCCTCCACTTT. Protein: CASSLGGGTGNSPLHF.

The genes are TRBV6-5 and TRBJ1-2; 9 bases are shared with TRBD1. J was trimmed by 7 bases and V by 6 bases; bases with no gene match: 12. The CDR3 consists of 15 residues. Looked up from germline, CDR1 is MNHEY and CDR2 is SVGAGI. The CDR3 loop is CASRNRQGGISGYTF. DNA for the CDR3: TGTGCCAGCAGGAACCGACAGGGGGGCATCTCTGGCTACACCTTC.

This chain links TRBV19 with TRBJ2-7; TRBD1 matches at 7 bases. With 6 bases clipped from V and 0 bases from J, the junction kept 5 bases outside the gene matches. The CDR3 extends over 14 amino acids. Germline V gene lookup returns CDR1 LNHDA and CDR2 SQIVND (reference sequence). CDR3 loop: CASRTTGVSYEQYF. The CDR3, as DNA: TGTGCCAGTAGGACTACAGGGGTCTCCTACGAGCAGTACTTC.

V gene TRBV10-2 combines with J gene TRBJ1-5, with a weak D call TRBD1 (6 bases). The ends were cut back, 6 bases at V and 4 bases at J, with 10 bases in the middle. The germline CDR1 and CDR2 sequences are WSHSY and SAAADI. This CDR3 region has 13 residues. CDR3 nucleotides: TGCGCCAGCAGGGACAGACCTAATCAGCCCCAGCATTTT. Translating gives CASRDRPNQPQHF.